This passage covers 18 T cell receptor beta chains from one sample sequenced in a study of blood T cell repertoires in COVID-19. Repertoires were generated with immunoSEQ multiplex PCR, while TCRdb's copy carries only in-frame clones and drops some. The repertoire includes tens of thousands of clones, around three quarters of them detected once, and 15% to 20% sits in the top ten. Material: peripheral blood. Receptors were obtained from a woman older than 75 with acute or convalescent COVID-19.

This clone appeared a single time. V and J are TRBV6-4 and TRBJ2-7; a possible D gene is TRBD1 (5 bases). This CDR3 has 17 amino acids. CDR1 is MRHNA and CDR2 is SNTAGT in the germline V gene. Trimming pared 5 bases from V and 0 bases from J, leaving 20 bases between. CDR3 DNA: TGTGCCAGCAGTTGGAGATTGGGGCGGTCCAACTCCTACGAGCAGTACTTC. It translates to CASSWRLGRSNSYEQYF.

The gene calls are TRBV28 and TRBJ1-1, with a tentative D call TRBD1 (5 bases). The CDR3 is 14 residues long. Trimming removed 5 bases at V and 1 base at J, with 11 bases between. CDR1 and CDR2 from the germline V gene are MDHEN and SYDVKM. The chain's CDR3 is CASSRDFSNTEAFF. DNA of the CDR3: TGTGCCAGCAGTCGGGACTTTTCGAACACTGAAGCTTTCTTT.

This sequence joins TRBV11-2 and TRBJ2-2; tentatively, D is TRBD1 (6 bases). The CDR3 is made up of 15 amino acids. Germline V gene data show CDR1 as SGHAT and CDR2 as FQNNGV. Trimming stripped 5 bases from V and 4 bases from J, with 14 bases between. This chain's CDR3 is CASSVAGTRTGELFF. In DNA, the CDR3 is TGTGCCAGCAGCGTAGCCGGGACACGCACCGGGGAGCTGTTTTTT. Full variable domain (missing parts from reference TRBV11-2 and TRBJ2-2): EAGVAQSPRYKIIEKRQSVAFWCNPISGHATLYWYQQILGQGPKLLIQFQNNGVVDDSQLPKDRFSAERLKGVDSTLKIQPAKLEDSAVYLCASSVAGTRTGELFFGEGSRLTVL.

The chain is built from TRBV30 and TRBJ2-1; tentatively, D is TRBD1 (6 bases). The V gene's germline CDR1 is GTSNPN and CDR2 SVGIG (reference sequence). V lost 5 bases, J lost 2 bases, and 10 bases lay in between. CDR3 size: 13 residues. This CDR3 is CAWAGEAYNEQFF. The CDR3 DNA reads TGTGCCTGGGCAGGGGAAGCCTACAATGAGCAGTTCTTC.

Here the CDR3 DNA reads TGTGCCAGTCGGAGGGAACAAAGCTCCTACGAGCAGTACTTC. This sequence encodes CASRREQSSYEQYF. The chain links TRBV18 to TRBJ2-7; D is perhaps TRBD2 (6 bases). The CDR3 sequence is 14 residues long. Germline CDR1 and CDR2: KGHSH and LQKENI. Trimming removed 9 bases from V and 0 bases from J, with 15 bases in between.

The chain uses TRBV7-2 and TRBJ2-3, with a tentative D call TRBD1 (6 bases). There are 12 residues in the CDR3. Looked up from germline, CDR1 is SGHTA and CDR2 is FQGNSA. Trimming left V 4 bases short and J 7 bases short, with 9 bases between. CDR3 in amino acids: CASSSDRYTQYF. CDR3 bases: TGTGCCAGCAGCTCCGACAGGTATACGCAGTATTTT. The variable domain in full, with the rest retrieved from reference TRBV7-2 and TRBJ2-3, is GAGVSQSPSNKVTEKGKDVELRCDPISGHTALYWYRQSLGQGLEFLIYFQGNSAPDKSGLPSDRFSAERTGGSVSTLTIQRTQQEDSAVYLCASSSDRYTQYFGPGTRLTVL.

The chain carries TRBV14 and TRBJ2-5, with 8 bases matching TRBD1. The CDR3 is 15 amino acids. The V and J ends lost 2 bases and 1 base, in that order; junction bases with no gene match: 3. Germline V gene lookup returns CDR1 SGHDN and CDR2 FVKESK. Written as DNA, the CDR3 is TGTGCCAGCAGCCAACAGGGACAGGCCCAAGAGACCCAGTACTTC. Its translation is CASSQQGQAQETQYF.

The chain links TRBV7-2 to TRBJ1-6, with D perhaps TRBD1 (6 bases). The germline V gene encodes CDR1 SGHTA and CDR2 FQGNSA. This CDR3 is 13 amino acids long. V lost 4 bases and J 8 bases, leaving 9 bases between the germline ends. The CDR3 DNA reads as TGTGCCAGCAGCTCCTACAGGGATTCACCCCTCCACTTT. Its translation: CASSSYRDSPLHF.

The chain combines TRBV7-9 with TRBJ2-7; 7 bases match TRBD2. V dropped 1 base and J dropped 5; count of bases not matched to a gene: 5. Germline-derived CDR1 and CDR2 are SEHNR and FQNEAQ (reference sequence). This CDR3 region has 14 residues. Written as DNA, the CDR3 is TGTGCCAGCAGCTTAGGTGCGGGAGTCGACGAGCAGTACTTC. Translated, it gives CASSLGAGVDEQYF.

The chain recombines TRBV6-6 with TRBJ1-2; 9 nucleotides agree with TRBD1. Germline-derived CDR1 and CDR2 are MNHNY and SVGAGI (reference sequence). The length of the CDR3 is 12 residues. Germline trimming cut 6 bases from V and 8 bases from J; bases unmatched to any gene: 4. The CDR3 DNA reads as TGTGCCAGCAGACGGACAGGGGAGGGCTACACCTTC. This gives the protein CASRRTGEGYTF.

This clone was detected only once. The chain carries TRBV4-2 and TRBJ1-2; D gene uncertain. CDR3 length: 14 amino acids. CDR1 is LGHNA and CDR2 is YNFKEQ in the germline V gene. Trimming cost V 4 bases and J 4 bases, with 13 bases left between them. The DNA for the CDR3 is TGTGCCAGCAGCCCGAGTCCTGTTGCCTATGGCTACACCTTC. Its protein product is CASSPSPVAYGYTF.

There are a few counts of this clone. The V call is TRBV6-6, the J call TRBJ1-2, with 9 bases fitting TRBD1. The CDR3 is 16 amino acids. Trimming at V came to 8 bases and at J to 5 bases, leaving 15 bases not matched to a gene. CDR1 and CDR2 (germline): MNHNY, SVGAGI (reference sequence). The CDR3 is CASQRGWTGVEYGYTF. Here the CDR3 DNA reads TGTGCCAGCCAGCGGGGGTGGACAGGGGTGGAGTATGGCTACACCTTC.

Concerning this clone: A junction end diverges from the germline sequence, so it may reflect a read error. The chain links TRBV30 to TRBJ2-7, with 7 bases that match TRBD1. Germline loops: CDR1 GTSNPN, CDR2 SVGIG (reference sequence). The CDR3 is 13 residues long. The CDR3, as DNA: TGTGCCTGGAGTGTCAGTGGACAGACGGGACAGTCATTC. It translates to CAWSVSGQTGQSF.

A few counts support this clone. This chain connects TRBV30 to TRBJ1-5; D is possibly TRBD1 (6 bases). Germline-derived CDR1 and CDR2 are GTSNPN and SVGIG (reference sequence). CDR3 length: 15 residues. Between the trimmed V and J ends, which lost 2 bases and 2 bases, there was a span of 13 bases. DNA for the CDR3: TGTGCCTGGAGTTCTAGGGGGAAGGGCAATCAGCCCCAGCATTTT. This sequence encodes CAWSSRGKGNQPQHF. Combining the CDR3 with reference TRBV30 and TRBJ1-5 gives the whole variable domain SQTIHQWPATLVQPVGSPLSLECTVEGTSNPNLYWYRQAAGRGLQLLFYSVGIGQISSEVPQNLSASRPQDRQFILSSKKLLLSDSGFYLCAWSSRGKGNQPQHFGDGTRLSIL.

Here the CDR3 reads CASSHGTRSTGELFF. The DNA for the CDR3 is TGTGCCAGCAGCCATGGGACTAGGAGCACCGGGGAGCTGTTTTTT. V and J are TRBV3-1 (or the pseudogene TRBV3-2) and TRBJ2-2, with 8 nucleotides matching TRBD2. Germline CDR1 and CDR2: LGHDT and YNNKEL (reference sequence). The V segment lost 3 bases and the J segment 4 bases; nucleotides outside the gene matches: 4. This CDR3 is 15 amino acids long.

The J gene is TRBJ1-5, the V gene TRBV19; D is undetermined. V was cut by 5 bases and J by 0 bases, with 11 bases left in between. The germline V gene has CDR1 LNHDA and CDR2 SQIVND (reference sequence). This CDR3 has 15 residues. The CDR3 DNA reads TGTGCCAGTAGTCTCCTAACTGATAGCAATCAGCCCCAGCATTTT. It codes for CASSLLTDSNQPQHF.

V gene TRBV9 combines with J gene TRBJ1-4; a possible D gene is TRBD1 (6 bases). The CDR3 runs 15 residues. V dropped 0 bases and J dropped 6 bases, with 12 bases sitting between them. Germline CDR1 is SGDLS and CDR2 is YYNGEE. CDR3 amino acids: CASSVAPWTDEKLFF. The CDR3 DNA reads TGTGCCAGCAGCGTAGCCCCTTGGACAGATGAAAAACTGTTTTTT.

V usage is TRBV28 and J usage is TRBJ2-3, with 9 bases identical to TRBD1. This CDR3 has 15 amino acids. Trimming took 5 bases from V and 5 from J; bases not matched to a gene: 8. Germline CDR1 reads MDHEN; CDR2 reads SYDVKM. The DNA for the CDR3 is TGTGCCAGCAGTCTCCCGGGGACAGGGAAAGATACGCAGTATTTT. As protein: CASSLPGTGKDTQYF.